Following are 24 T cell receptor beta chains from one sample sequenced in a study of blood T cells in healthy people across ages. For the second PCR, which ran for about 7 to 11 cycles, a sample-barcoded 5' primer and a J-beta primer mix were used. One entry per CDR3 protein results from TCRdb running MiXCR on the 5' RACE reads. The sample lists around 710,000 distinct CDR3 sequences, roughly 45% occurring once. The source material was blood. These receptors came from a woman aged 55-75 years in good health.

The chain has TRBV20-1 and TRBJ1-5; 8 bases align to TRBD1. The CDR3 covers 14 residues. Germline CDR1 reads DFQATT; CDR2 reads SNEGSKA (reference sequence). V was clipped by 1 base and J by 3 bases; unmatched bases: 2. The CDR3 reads CSARGTGNNQPQHF. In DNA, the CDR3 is TGCAGTGCTAGAGGGACAGGGAACAATCAGCCCCAGCATTTT.

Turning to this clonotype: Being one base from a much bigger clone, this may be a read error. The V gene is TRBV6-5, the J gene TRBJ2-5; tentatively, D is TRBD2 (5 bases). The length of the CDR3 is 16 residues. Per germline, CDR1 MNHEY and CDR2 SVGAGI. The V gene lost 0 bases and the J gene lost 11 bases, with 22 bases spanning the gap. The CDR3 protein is CASSYSPLERSGEQYF. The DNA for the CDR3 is TGTGCCAGCAGTTACTCCCCACTAGAAAGGTCCGGTGAGCAGTACTTC.

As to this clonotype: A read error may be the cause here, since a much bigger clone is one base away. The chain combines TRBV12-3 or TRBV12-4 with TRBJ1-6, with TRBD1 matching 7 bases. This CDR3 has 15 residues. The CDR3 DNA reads TGTGCCAGCAGTTCCTCCGGGACAGATAATTCACCCCCCCACTTT. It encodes CASSSSGTDNSPPHF.

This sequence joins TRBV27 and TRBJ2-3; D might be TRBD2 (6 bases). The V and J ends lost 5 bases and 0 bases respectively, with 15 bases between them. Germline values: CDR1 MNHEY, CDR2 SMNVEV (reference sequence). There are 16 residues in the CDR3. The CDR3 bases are TGTGCCAGCAGTCCCCAGACTAGAACTAGCACAGATACGCAGTATTTT. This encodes CASSPQTRTSTDTQYF.

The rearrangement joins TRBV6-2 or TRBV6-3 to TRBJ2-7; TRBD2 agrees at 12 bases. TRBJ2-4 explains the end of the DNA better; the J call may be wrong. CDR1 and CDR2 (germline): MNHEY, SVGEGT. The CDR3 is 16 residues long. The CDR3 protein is CASRRGTSGSKGIQYF. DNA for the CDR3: TGTGCCAGCAGACGGGGGACTAGCGGGTCCAAGGGCATTCAGTACTTC.

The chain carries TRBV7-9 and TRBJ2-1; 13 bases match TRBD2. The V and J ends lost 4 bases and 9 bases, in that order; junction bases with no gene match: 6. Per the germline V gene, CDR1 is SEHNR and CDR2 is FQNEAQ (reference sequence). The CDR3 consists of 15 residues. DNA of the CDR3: TGTGCCAGCAGCTACGGGGGACTAGCGGGAAGTGAGCAGTTCTTC. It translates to CASSYGGLAGSEQFF.

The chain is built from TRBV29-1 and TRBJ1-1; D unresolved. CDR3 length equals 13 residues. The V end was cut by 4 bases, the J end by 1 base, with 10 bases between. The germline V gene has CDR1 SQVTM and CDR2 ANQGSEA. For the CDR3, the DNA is TGCAGCGTTGGTTGGGGAGAGAACACTGAAGCTTTCTTT. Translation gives CSVGWGENTEAFF.

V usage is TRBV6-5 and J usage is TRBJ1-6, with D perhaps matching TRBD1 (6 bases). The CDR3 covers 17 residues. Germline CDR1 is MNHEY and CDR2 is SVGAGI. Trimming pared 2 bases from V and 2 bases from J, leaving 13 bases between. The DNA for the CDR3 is TGTGCCAGCAGTTACCGCGTGGGGGGCACCTATAATTCACCCCTCCACTTT. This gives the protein CASSYRVGGTYNSPLHF.

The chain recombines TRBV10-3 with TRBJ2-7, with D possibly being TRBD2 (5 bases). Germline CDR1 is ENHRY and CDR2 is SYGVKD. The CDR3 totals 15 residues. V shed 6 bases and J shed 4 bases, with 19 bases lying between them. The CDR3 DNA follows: TGTGCCATCAGGGGTGGAGTGGGAGTAGGGTACGAGCAGTACTTC. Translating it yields CAIRGGVGVGYEQYF.

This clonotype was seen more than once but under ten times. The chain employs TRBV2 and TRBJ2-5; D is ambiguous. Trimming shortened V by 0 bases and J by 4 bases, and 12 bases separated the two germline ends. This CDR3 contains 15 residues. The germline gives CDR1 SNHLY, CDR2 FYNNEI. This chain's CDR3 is CASSEAPGPRETQYF. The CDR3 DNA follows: TGTGCCAGCAGTGAAGCCCCCGGGCCGAGAGAGACCCAGTACTTC.

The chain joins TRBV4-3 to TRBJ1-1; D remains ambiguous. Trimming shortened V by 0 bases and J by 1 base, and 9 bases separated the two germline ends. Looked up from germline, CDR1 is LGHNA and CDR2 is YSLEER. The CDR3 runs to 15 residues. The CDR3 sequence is CASSQDVGRNTEAFF. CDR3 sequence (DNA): TGCGCCAGCAGCCAAGATGTCGGCAGGAACACTGAAGCTTTCTTT.

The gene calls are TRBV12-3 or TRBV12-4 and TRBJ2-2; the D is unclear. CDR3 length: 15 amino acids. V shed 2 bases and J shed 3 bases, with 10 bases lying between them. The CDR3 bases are TGTGCCAGCAGTTTACAGGACGCCGACACCGGGGAGCTGTTTTTT. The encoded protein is CASSLQDADTGELFF.

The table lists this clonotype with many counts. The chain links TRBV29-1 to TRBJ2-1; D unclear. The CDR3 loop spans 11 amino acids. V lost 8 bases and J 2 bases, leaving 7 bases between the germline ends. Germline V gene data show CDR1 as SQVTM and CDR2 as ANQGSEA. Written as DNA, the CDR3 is TGCAGCTGCGGTGCCTACAATGAGCAGTTCTTC. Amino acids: CSCGAYNEQFF.

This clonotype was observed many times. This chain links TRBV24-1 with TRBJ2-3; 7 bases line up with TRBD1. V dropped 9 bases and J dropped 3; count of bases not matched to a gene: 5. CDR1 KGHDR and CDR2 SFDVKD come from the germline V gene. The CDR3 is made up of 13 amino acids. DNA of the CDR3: TGTGCCACCGAGGGGGCTCTGACAGATACGCAGTATTTT. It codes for CATEGALTDTQYF.

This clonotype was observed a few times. The CDR3 nucleotides are TGTGCCAGCAGTTACCCGGGGAAAGGCACAGATACGCAGTATTTT. It specifies CASSYPGKGTDTQYF. V and J are TRBV6-5 and TRBJ2-3, with D possibly matching TRBD2 (5 bases). There are 15 residues in the CDR3. V dropped 2 bases and J dropped 1 base, with 10 bases sitting between them. CDR1 is MNHEY and CDR2 is SVGAGI in the germline V gene.

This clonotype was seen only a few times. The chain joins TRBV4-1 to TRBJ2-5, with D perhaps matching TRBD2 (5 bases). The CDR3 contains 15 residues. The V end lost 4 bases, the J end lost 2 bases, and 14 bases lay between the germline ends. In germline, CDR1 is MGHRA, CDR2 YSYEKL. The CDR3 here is CASSPIWENQETQYF. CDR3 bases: TGCGCCAGCAGCCCAATATGGGAGAATCAAGAGACCCAGTACTTC.

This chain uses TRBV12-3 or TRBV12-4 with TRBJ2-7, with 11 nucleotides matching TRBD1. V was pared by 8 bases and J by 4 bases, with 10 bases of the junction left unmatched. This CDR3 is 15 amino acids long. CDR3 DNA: TGTGCCAGCCCTTTTCGAGGACAGGGGGCGTACGAGCAGTACTTC. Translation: CASPFRGQGAYEQYF.

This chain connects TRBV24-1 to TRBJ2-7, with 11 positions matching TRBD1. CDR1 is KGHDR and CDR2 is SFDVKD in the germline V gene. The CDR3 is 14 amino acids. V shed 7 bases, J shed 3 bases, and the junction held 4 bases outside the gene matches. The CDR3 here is CATSPGQGVYEQYF. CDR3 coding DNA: TGTGCCACCAGCCCGGGACAGGGGGTCTACGAGCAGTACTTC.

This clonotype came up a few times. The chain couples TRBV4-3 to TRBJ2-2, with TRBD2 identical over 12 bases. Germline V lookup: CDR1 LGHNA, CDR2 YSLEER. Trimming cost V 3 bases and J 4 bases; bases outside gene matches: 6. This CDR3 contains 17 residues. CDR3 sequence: CASSQLAGGPTTGELFF. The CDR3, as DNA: TGCGCCAGCAGCCAGCTAGCGGGAGGGCCTACCACCGGGGAGCTGTTTTTT.

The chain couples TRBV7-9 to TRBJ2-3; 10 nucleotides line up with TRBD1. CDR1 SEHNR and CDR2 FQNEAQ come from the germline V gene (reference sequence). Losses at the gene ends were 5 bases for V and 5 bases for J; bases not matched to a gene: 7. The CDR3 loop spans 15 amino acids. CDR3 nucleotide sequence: TGTGCCAGCAGCCACCGGGACAGGGGTCAAGATACGCAGTATTTT. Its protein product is CASSHRDRGQDTQYF.

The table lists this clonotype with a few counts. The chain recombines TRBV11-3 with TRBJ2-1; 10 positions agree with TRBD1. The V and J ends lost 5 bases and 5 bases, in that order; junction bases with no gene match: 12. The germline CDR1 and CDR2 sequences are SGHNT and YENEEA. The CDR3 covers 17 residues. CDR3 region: CASSQGGGQGSHNEQFF. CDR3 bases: TGTGCCAGCAGCCAGGGTGGGGGACAGGGGTCCCACAATGAGCAGTTCTTC.

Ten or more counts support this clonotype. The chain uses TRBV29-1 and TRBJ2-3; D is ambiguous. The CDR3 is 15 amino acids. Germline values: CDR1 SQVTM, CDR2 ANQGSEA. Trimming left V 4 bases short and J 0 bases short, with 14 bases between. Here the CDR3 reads CSVGPSFSSTDTQYF. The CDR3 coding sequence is TGCAGCGTTGGACCGAGTTTTTCTAGCACAGATACGCAGTATTTT.

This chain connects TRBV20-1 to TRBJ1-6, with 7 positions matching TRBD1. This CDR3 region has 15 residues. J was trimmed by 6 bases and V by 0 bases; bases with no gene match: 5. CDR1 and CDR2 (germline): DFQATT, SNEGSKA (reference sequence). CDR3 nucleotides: TGCAGTGCTAGAGATAACAGGGGAGTTAATTCACCCCTCCACTTT. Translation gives CSARDNRGVNSPLHF.

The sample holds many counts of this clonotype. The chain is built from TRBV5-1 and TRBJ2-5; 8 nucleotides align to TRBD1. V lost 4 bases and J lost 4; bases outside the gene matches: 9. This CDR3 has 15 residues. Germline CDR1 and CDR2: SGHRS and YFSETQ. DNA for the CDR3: TGCGCCAGCAGCGTAACCGGGACAGGCAGAGAGACCCAGTACTTC. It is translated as CASSVTGTGRETQYF.